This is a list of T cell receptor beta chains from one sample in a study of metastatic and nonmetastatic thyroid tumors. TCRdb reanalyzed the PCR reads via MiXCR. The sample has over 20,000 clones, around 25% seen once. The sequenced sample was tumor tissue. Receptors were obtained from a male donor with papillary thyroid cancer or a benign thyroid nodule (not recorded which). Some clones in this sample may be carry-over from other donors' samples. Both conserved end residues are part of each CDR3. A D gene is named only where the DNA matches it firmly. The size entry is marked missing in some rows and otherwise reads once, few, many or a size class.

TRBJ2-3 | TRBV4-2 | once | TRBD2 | TGTGCCAGCAGCCAACGGGCGGGGGGCACAGATACGCAGTATTTT | CASSQRAGGTDTQYF
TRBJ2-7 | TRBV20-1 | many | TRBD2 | TGCAGTGCTAGAGCCCCACCGGGGGTAGCGGGACTATATATGGGGTCCTACGAGCAGTACTTC | CSARAPPGVAGLYMGSYEQYF
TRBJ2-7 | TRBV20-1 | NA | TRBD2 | TGCAGTGCTAGAGGCTCTAGCGGGAGAACAAACTCCTACGAGCAGTACTTC | CSARGSSGRTNSYEQYF
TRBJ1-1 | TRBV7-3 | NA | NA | TGTGCCAGCAGCTTAAACATGGTCGGGAACACTGAAGCTTTCTTT | CASSLNMVGNTEAFF
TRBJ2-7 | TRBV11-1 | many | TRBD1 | TGTGCCAGCAGTTTTTTCTACAGGGGAAACTACCGCGAGCAGTACTTC | CASSFFYRGNYREQYF
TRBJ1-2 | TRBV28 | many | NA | TGTGCCAGCAGTTTTCGGGGTGGGATAATCTATGGCTACACCTTC | CASSFRGGIIYGYTF
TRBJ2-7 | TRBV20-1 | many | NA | TGCAGTGCTACCCACAGGGTTGGGGAGCAGTACTTC | CSATHRVGEQYF
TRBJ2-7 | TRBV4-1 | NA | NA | TGCGACAGCAGCCCGCATGAGCCCAACTACCAGCAGTACTTC | CDSSPHEPNYQQYF
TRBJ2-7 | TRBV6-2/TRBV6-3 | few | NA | TGTGCCAGTGCCAGGGTGGCGGCCCTCGGAACTACGCAGTACTTC | CASARVAALGTTQYF
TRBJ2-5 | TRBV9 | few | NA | TGTGCCAGCAGCGTAGATAGGGGCCCCCAGTACTTC | CASSVDRGPQYF
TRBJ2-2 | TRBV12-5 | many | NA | TGTGCTAGTGGTTTGGTACTTTCCGGGGAGCTGTTTTTT | CASGLVLSGELFF
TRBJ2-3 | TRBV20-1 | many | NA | TGCAGTGCTAGACCTTCAGGTGGCACAGATACGCAGTATTTT | CSARPSGGTDTQYF
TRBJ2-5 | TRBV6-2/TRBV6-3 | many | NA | TGTGCCAGCACCATAACAGGGTTCCAAGAGACCCAGTACTTC | CASTITGFQETQYF
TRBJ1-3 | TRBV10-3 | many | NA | TGTGCCATCAGTGACATTTATGGCACCATATATTTT | CAISDIYGTIYF
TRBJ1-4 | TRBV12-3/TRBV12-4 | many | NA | TGTGCCAGCGCAAGAGCGGCACCGCGACCTGGGGAAAAACTGTTTTTT | CASARAAPRPGEKLFF
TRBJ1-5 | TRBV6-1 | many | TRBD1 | TGTGCCAGCAGCGGACAGGCCCATCAGGCCCAGCATTTT | CASSGQAHQAQHF
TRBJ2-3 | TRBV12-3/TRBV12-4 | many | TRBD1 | TGTGCCAGCAGCTCGACAGGGCCGAGCACAGATACGCAGTATTTT | CASSSTGPSTDTQYF
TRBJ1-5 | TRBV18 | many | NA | TGTGCCAGCTCACCAACCCAGGATCAGCCCCAGCATTTT | CASSPTQDQPQHF
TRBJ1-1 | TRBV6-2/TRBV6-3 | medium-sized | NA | TGTGCCAGCAGTTACCCCGCGGCCGAAGCTTTCTTT | CASSYPAAEAFF
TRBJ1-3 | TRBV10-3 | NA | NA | TGTGCCATCAGGGCAGACTCTGGATACACCGTATATTTT | CAIRADSGYTVYF
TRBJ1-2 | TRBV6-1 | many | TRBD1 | TGTGCCAGCAGTGGAACAGGGGACTATGGCTACGCCTTC | CASSGTGDYGYAF
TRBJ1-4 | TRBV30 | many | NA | TGTGCCTGGAATACGGGCCAAAATGAAAAACTGTTTTTT | CAWNTGQNEKLFF
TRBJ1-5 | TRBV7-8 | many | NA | TGTGCCAGCAGCTTAGAGGGACTCCCGGATCAGCCCCAGCATTTT | CASSLEGLPDQPQHF
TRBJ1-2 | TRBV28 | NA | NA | TGTGCCAGCAGAACCCAGGGACTCCAGCCAGCTAACTATGGCTACACCTTC | CASRTQGLQPANYGYTF
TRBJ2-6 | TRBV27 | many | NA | TGTGCCAGCAGCTTCTCTGGGGCCAACGTCCTGACTTTC | CASSFSGANVLTF
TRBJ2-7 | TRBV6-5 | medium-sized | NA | TGTGCCAGCAGTTACACCTCCTTCCACGAGCAGTACTTC | CASSYTSFHEQYF
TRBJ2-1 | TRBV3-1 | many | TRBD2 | TGTGCCCGCAGTCTCACTAGCGGTGAGCAGTTCTTC | CARSLTSGEQFF
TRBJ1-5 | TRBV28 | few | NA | TGTGCCAGCAGTCTATGGAACAGGGTGGGTCAGCCCCATCATTTT | CASSLWNRVGQPHHF
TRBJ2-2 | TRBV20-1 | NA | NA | TGCAGCGCCTGCTCGACGCTGAAGAGCCGGGGAGCTGTTTTT | CSACSTLKSRGAVF
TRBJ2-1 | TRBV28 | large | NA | TGTGCCAGCAGTCTTGGGACAGCGGGTGAGCAGTTCTTC | CASSLGTAGEQFF
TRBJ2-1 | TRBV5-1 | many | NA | TGCGCCAGCAGATTGACTGGTGATTCCTACAATGAGCAGTTCTTC | CASRLTGDSYNEQFF
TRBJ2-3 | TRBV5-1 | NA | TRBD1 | TGCGCCAGCAGCTCGTTACTTACCGGGACAGGGCGAGATACGCAGTATTTT | CASSSLLTGTGRDTQYF
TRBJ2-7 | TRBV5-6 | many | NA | TGTGCCAGCAGCTCAGGGGACTCGGTCTACGAGCAGTACTTC | CASSSGDSVYEQYF
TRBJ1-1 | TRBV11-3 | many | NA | TGTGCCAGCAGCTTGCCAGGAAGCACTGAAGCTTTCTTT | CASSLPGSTEAFF
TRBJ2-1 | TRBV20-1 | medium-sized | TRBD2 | TGCAGTAGGACTAGCGGGTATGAGCAGTTCTTC | CSRTSGYEQFF
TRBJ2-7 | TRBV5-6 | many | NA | TGTGCCACCACTCAGTGGGGAAGGCCCTACGAGCAGTACTTC | CATTQWGRPYEQYF
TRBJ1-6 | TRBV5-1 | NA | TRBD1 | TGCGCCAGCAGCTTTCTAGGGGGCTCTTCACCCCTCCACTTT | CASSFLGGSSPLHF
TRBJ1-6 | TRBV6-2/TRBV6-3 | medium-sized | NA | TGTGCCGTCGGGGACCTACGCAATTCACCCCTCCACTTT | CAVGDLRNSPLHF
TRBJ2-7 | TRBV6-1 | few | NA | TGTGCCAGCAGGGTTTTCGGGACTTACAGCTCCTACGAGCAGTACTTC | CASRVFGTYSSYEQYF
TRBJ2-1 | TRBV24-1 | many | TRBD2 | TGTGCCACCAGTGATTTGCCGGCGGGAGTACGCAATGAGCAGTTCTTC | CATSDLPAGVRNEQFF
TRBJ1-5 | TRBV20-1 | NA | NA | TGCAGTGCTAGTAGCACAGGAGAAGGCAATCAGCCCCAGCATTTT | CSASSTGEGNQPQHF
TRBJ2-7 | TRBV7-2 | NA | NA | TGTGCCAGCAGATTTGCGGAAAGGAACTACGAGCAGTACTTC | CASRFAERNYEQYF
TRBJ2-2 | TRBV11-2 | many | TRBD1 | TGTGCCAGCAGCTTGGTGGGTGGACAGGGTAACGGGGAGCTGTTTTTT | CASSLVGGQGNGELFF
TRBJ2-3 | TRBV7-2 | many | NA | TGTGCCAGCAGCTCTTATTTAGACTCGGATACGCAGTATTTT | CASSSYLDSDTQYF
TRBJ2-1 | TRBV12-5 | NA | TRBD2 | TGTGCTAGTGGCCCGACTAGCGGGTACGATGAGCAGTTCTTC | CASGPTSGYDEQFF
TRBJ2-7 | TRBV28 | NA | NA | TGTGCCACCAGTTTAATAGTCTCAAGAAGTAACGAGCAGTACTTC | CATSLIVSRSNEQYF
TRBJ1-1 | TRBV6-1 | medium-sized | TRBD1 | TGTGCCAGCAGTAGGGACATGACAGGGGGCACTGAAGCTTTCTTT | CASSRDMTGGTEAFF
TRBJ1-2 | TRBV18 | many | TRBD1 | TGTGCCAGCTCCCCAGGGACAGGGGCCTCCTTC | CASSPGTGASF
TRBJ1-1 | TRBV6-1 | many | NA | TGTGCCAGCAGCCAGGACACTAACACTGAAGCTTTCTTT | CASSQDTNTEAFF
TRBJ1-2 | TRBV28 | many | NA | TGTGCCAGCAGCATGGATGTATGGGGCTACACCTTC | CASSMDVWGYTF
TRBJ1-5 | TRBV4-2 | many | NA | TGTGCCAGCAGCCAAGACGGGGACGATTGGAATCAGCCCCAGCATTTT | CASSQDGDDWNQPQHF
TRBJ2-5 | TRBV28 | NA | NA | TGTGCCAGCAGATGGGCCCCCGAGGGAGAGACCCAGTACTTC | CASRWAPEGETQYF
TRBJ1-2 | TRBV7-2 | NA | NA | TGTGCCAGCAGCTTAGGGTTGGGAGAGTGCGGCTACACCTTC | CASSLGLGECGYTF
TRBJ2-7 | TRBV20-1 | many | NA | TGCAGTGCTAGAGACTACGAGGACGAGCAGTACTTC | CSARDYEDEQYF
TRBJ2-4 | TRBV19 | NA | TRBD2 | TGTGCCAGTGGTCAAGGACTAGCGGAAAACATTAAGTACTTC | CASGQGLAENIKYF
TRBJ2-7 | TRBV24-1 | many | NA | TGTGCCACCTGTAGACAGGTAAGACCCTACGAGCAGTACTTC | CATCRQVRPYEQYF
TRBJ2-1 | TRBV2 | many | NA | TGTGCCAGCAACGGGCCTAGCTCCTACAATGAGCAGTTCTTC | CASNGPSSYNEQFF
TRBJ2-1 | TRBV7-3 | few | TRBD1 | TGTGCCAGCAGCTTCCGGCAGGGGGTAAACAATGAGCAGTTCTTC | CASSFRQGVNNEQFF
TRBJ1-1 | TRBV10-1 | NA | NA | TGCGCCAGCATTGGGTCCCAGCCTGGCACGGCTTTCTTT | CASIGSQPGTAFF
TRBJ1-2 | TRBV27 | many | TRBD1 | TGTGCCAGCAGTTTCCAAGGGACAGGCGGCAATGGCTACACCTTC | CASSFQGTGGNGYTF